Listed here are 28 T cell receptor beta chains from one sample, sequenced in a study of T cell responses to AZD1222 COVID-19 vaccine. Only in-frame clones appear in the TCRdb table, and some are missing; sequencing was by immunoSEQ multiplex PCR. The sample includes roughly 77,000 clones, approximately 90% of them seen just once. Sequenced material: peripheral blood, taken 28 days after the second AZD1222 dose. These receptors were obtained from an adult who received the AZD1222 COVID-19 vaccine.

On this clone: Other DNA sequences within the sample encode an identical CDR3. The chain has TRBV27 and TRBJ1-4; D ambiguous. In germline, CDR1 is MNHEY, CDR2 SMNVEV (reference sequence). Trimming cost V 3 bases and J 3 bases, with 8 bases left between them. This CDR3 spans 14 amino acids. The CDR3 is CASSFGQSNEKLFF. The CDR3 coding sequence is TGTGCCAGCAGTTTCGGGCAGTCTAATGAAAAACTGTTTTTT. Combining the CDR3 with reference TRBV27 and TRBJ1-4 gives the whole variable domain EAQVTQNPRYLITVTGKKLTVTCSQNMNHEYMSWYRQDPGLGLRQIYYSMNVEVTDKGDVPEGYKVSRKEKRNFPLILESPSPNQTSLYFCASSFGQSNEKLFFGSGTQLSVL.

This chain uses TRBV7-2 with TRBJ2-6; D perhaps matches TRBD2 (6 bases). Trimming took 4 bases from V and 0 from J, leaving 13 bases between them. The germline gives CDR1 SGHTA, CDR2 FQGNSA. CDR3 length: 17 amino acids. CDR3 nucleotide sequence: TGTGCCAGCAGCTGGAGGGGTGTCAGCTCTGGGGCCAACGTCCTGACTTTC. This translates into CASSWRGVSSGANVLTF.

This sequence joins TRBV29-1 and TRBJ1-1, with no clear D. The germline V gene encodes CDR1 SQVTM and CDR2 ANQGSEA. The CDR3 totals 13 residues. Deletions cut 5 bases from V and 0 bases from J, with 10 bases between. CDR3 protein: CSVSRRMNTEAFF. DNA of the CDR3: TGCAGCGTTAGCCGACGGATGAACACTGAAGCTTTCTTT.

The V call is TRBV19, the J call TRBJ2-1; tentative D call: TRBD2 (6 bases). Trimming removed 3 bases from V and 9 bases from J, with 12 bases in between. This CDR3 contains 13 residues. CDR1 and CDR2 (germline): LNHDA, SQIVND (reference sequence). CDR3 nucleotides: TGTGCCAGTAGTATTACGGGGGTAGGTGAGCAGTTCTTC. It codes for CASSITGVGEQFF.

The V and J genes are TRBV12-5 and TRBJ1-3; D not certain. Germline values: CDR1 LGHNT, CDR2 FRNRAP. V was shortened by 5 bases and J by 0 bases, with 8 bases between the two germline ends. The CDR3 spans 14 residues. In DNA, the CDR3 is TGTGCTAGTGGTACGCAGCGCTCTGGAAACACCATATATTTT. This codes for CASGTQRSGNTIYF.

This sequence joins TRBV9 and TRBJ2-2; 8 bases agree with TRBD2. The CDR3 runs to 14 residues. V lost 0 bases and J lost 5; bases outside the gene matches: 0. The V gene's germline CDR1 is SGDLS and CDR2 YYNGEE. Here the CDR3 reads CASSVGLATGELFF. CDR3 sequence (DNA): TGTGCCAGCAGCGTAGGACTAGCGACCGGGGAGCTGTTTTTT. The full variable domain, in which reference TRBV9 and TRBJ2-2 provide the parts outside the CDR3, is DSGVTQTPKHLITATGQRVTLRCSPRSGDLSVYWYQQSLDQGLQFLIQYYNGEERAKGNILERFSAQQFPDLHSELNLSSLELGDSALYFCASSVGLATGELFFGEGSRLTVL.

The chain employs TRBV3-1 (or the pseudogene TRBV3-2) and TRBJ1-5, with D possibly TRBD1 on 5 matching bases. Trimming left V 2 bases short and J 4 bases short, with 12 bases between. Per germline, CDR1 LGHDT and CDR2 YNNKEL (reference sequence). CDR3 length equals 15 residues. For the CDR3, the DNA is TGTGCCAGCAGCCAATCCCTCTCAGGGAATCAGCCCCAGCATTTT. Amino acid sequence: CASSQSLSGNQPQHF.

V is TRBV20-1 and J is TRBJ2-7, with D tentatively TRBD2 (5 bases). Germline V CDR1 and CDR2: DFQATT, SNEGSKA (reference sequence). The CDR3 is 11 amino acids. The V end was cut by 6 bases, the J end by 7 bases, with 13 bases between. CDR3 protein: CSALRAREQYF. The CDR3 DNA sequence: TGCAGTGCCCTGCGGGCTAGGGAGCAGTACTTC.

The chain recombines TRBV15 with TRBJ1-1; D gene unclear. The CDR3 totals 14 residues. V was trimmed by 0 bases and J by 5 bases, leaving 10 bases between them. Germline V CDR1 and CDR2: LNHNV, YYDKDF (reference sequence). CDR3 loop: CATSRDLTWTEAFF. CDR3 sequence (DNA): TGTGCCACCAGCAGAGATCTAACGTGGACTGAAGCTTTCTTT.

Only a few counts were recorded for this clone. The chain has TRBV27 and TRBJ2-7, with no clear D. Trimming left V 3 bases short and J 4 bases short, with 4 bases between. Germline CDR1 is MNHEY and CDR2 is SMNVEV (reference sequence). The CDR3 contains 11 residues. Here the CDR3 reads CASSFGYEQYF. The CDR3 nucleotides are TGTGCCAGCAGTTTCGGTTACGAGCAGTACTTC.

This clone was picked up one time. V and J are TRBV6-5 and TRBJ1-1; D not certain. The ends were cut back, 8 bases at V and 3 bases at J, with 7 bases in the middle. Looked up from germline, CDR1 is MNHEY and CDR2 is SVGAGI. This CDR3 is built from 11 residues. Here the CDR3 reads CASQAYTEAFF. CDR3 nucleotides: TGTGCCAGCCAAGCTTACACTGAAGCTTTCTTT.

The chain links TRBV5-1 to TRBJ2-2; D perhaps matches TRBD1 (5 bases). Germline CDR1 and CDR2: SGHRS and YFSETQ. V was shortened by 0 bases and J by 3 bases, with 12 bases between the two germline ends. The CDR3 runs 16 residues. CDR3 coding DNA: TGCGCCAGCAGCTTGGTGCAGGGAAGTGACACCGGGGAGCTGTTTTTT. Its translation: CASSLVQGSDTGELFF.

The chain carries TRBV5-6 and TRBJ1-2; D gene unclear. The CDR3 extends over 17 amino acids. The V end lost 0 bases, the J end lost 4 bases, and 19 bases lay between the germline ends. CDR1 is SGHDT and CDR2 is YYEEEE in the germline V gene. The CDR3 is CASSLGRGSRLGYGYTF. The CDR3 bases are TGTGCCAGCAGCTTGGGGCGTGGTTCCCGACTGGGCTATGGCTACACCTTC.

The V gene is TRBV5-6, the J gene TRBJ1-1; D gene unclear. V dropped 1 base and J dropped 0 bases, with 4 bases sitting between them. The germline V gene has CDR1 SGHDT and CDR2 YYEEEE. CDR3 length: 13 residues. DNA for the CDR3: TGTGCCAGCAGCTTGTTTCTGAACACTGAAGCTTTCTTT. As protein: CASSLFLNTEAFF.

V usage is TRBV5-1 and J usage is TRBJ2-3; TRBD2 agrees at 13 bases. The trim removed 8 bases at V and 3 bases at J, leaving 9 bases unmatched. This CDR3 has 16 residues. Germline V gene data show CDR1 as SGHRS and CDR2 as YFSETQ. The CDR3 nucleotides read TGCGCCAGTCTACGATCGGGACTAGCGGGAACAGATACGCAGTATTTT. Its protein is CASLRSGLAGTDTQYF.

This clone was seen once. The rearrangement uses TRBV10-2 and TRBJ1-6; D remains ambiguous. The length of the CDR3 is 17 residues. The V and J ends lost 4 bases and 0 bases respectively, with 13 bases between them. Looked up from germline, CDR1 is WSHSY and CDR2 is SAAADI. CDR3: CASSGTETYSYNSPLHF. The CDR3 DNA is TGCGCCAGCAGTGGCACAGAAACTTACTCCTATAATTCACCCCTCCACTTT.

This chain joins TRBV4-2 and TRBJ1-4; D uncertain. The CDR3 is 15 amino acids. V was pared by 0 bases and J by 5 bases, with 10 bases between. Germline V CDR1 and CDR2: LGHNA, YNFKEQ. The CDR3 bases are TGTGCCAGCAGCCAAGAAAGCAGGTCCAATGAAAAACTGTTTTTT. Amino acid sequence: CASSQESRSNEKLFF.

This clone was counted a single time. This sequence joins TRBV6-6 and TRBJ1-2; no definite D call. This CDR3 is 12 amino acids long. CDR1 and CDR2 (germline): MNHNY, SVGAGI (reference sequence). V lost 0 bases to trimming and J lost 6 bases, with 5 bases between them. Here the CDR3 DNA reads TGTGCCAGCAGTTACTCAACAGATGGCTACACCTTC. Protein product: CASSYSTDGYTF.

J is TRBJ1-1 and V is TRBV2, with D tentatively TRBD1 (5 bases). Germline loops: CDR1 SNHLY, CDR2 FYNNEI. This CDR3 has 15 amino acids. V was trimmed by 11 bases and J by 0 bases, leaving 19 bases between them. The CDR3 loop reads CAGGDGVELNTEAFF. The CDR3, as DNA: TGTGCCGGGGGTGATGGTGTGGAACTGAACACTGAAGCTTTCTTT. Based on the CDR3 plus reference TRBV2 and TRBJ1-1, the full variable domain is EPEVTQTPSHQVTQMGQEVILRCVPISNHLYFYWYRQILGQKVEFLVSFYNNEISEKSEIFDDQFSVERPDGSNFTLKIRSTKLEDSAMYFCAGGDGVELNTEAFFGQGTRLTVV.

The chain combines TRBV11-3 with TRBJ1-1; D is unclear. Trimming took 4 bases from V and 1 from J, leaving 19 bases between them. This CDR3 contains 17 residues. Germline CDR1 SGHNT, CDR2 YENEEA. CDR3 region: CASSSRKGRSQNTEAFF. The CDR3 DNA sequence: TGTGCCAGCAGCTCTCGTAAGGGCCGAAGCCAGAACACTGAAGCTTTCTTT.

The chain employs TRBV7-8 and TRBJ1-1; D call uncertain. The CDR3 is made up of 14 amino acids. V was shortened by 8 bases and J by 2 bases, with 15 bases between the two germline ends. Germline CDR1 SGHVS, CDR2 FQNEAQ. The CDR3, as DNA: TGTGCCAGCGTCAGGCGGGAGGGTAACACTGAAGCTTTCTTT. It translates to CASVRREGNTEAFF.

This rearrangement joins TRBV6-5 to TRBJ2-2, with 8 bases identical to TRBD1. The CDR3 spans 15 residues. Per germline, CDR1 MNHEY and CDR2 SVGAGI. Unmatched junction bases numbered 6, after V lost 6 bases and J lost 3 bases. The CDR3 sequence is CASSVGQGYTGELFF. The CDR3 DNA is TGTGCCAGCAGCGTCGGACAGGGTTACACCGGGGAGCTGTTTTTT.

The rearrangement joins TRBV7-3 to TRBJ1-4; D gene unclear. Trimming took off 5 bases at V and 4 bases at J, with 11 bases between the two ends. This CDR3 has 14 residues. Germline loops: CDR1 SGHTA, CDR2 FQGTGA. CDR3 DNA: TGTGCCAGCAGCCCAGGACCGCTTAATGAAAAACTGTTTTTT. This encodes CASSPGPLNEKLFF.

V usage is TRBV6-1 and J usage is TRBJ1-5; D is unclear. The V gene's germline CDR1 is MNHNS and CDR2 SASEGT. Trimming cost V 4 bases and J 9 bases, with 7 bases left between them. CDR3 size: 11 residues. The CDR3 nucleotides are TGTGCCAGCAGTGGAGCCGGGCCCCAGCATTTT. Translating it yields CASSGAGPQHF.

The V gene is TRBV29-1, the J gene TRBJ1-1; D not resolved. V lost 5 bases and J 7 bases, leaving 14 bases between the germline ends. CDR1 is SQVTM, CDR2 ANQGSEA, per germline. The CDR3 has 12 amino acids. CDR3 in amino acids: CSVSHSNLEAFF. In DNA, the CDR3 is TGCAGCGTTTCCCACAGCAACCTTGAAGCTTTCTTT. Based on the CDR3 plus reference TRBV29-1 and TRBJ1-1, the full variable domain is SAVISQKPSRDICQRGTSLTIQCQVDSQVTMMFWYRQQPGQSLTLIATANQGSEATYESGFVIDKFPISRPNLTFSTLTVSNMSPEDSSIYLCSVSHSNLEAFFGQGTRLTVV.

The V and J genes are TRBV6-5 and TRBJ1-1; D possibly corresponds to TRBD1 (5 bases). Trimming shortened V by 6 bases and J by 2 bases, and 13 bases separated the two germline ends. Per the germline V gene, CDR1 is MNHEY and CDR2 is SVGAGI. The CDR3 is 14 amino acids. Here the CDR3 reads CASSYRDGNTEAFF. Here the CDR3 DNA reads TGTGCCAGCAGCTACCGGGACGGTAACACTGAAGCTTTCTTT.

The CDR3, as DNA: TGTGCCAGCAGATTCCAGGGCAATGACTATGGCTACACCTTC. This codes for CASRFQGNDYGYTF. V usage is TRBV6-6 and J usage is TRBJ1-2, with D tentatively TRBD1 (5 bases). The CDR3 runs to 14 residues. Germline-derived CDR1 and CDR2 are MNHNY and SVGAGI (reference sequence). Trimming took 6 bases from V and 3 from J, leaving 14 bases between them.

The rearrangement joins TRBV12-3 or TRBV12-4 to TRBJ1-1; maybe TRBD1 (6 bases). The V end lost 7 bases, the J end lost 3 bases, and 12 bases lay between the germline ends. This CDR3 region has 13 residues. The CDR3 region has the DNA TGTGCCAGCATTGGGGGCTCCTACACTGAAGCTTTCTTT. Residues: CASIGGSYTEAFF.